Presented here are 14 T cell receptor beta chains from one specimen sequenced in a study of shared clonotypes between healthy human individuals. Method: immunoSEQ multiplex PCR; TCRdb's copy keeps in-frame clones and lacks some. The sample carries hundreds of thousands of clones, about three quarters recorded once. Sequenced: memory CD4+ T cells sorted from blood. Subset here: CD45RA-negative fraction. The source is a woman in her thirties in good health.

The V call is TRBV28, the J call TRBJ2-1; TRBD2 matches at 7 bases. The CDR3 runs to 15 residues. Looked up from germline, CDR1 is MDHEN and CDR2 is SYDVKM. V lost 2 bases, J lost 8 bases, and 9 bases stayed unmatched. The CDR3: CASSLGGSLSDEQFF. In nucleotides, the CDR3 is TGTGCCAGCAGTTTAGGCGGGAGTTTGAGCGATGAGCAGTTCTTC. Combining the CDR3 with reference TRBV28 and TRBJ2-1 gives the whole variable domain DVKVTQSSRYLVKRTGEKVFLECVQDMDHENMFWYRQDPGLGLRLIYFSYDVKMKEKGDIPEGYSVSREKKERFSLILESASTNQTSMYLCASSLGGSLSDEQFFGPGTRLTVL.

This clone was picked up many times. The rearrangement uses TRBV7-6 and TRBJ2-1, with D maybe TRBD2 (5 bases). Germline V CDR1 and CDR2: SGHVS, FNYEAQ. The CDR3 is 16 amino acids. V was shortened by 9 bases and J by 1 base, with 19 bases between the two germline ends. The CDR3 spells CASSAVGYGSYNEQFF. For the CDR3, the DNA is TGTGCCAGTAGCGCGGTTGGGTACGGATCCTACAATGAGCAGTTCTTC.

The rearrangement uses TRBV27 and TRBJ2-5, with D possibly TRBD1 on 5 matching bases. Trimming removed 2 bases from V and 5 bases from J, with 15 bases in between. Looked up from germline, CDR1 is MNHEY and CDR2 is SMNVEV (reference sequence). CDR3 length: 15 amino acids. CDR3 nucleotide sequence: TGTGCCAGCAGTTTAATTTCAGGGCGTCGGGAGACCCAGTACTTC. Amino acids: CASSLISGRRETQYF.

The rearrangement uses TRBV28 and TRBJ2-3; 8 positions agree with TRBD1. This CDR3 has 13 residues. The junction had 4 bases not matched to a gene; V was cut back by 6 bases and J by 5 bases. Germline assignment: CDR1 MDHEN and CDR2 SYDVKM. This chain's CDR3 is CASRGQGRDTQYF. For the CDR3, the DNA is TGTGCCAGCAGAGGACAGGGTCGAGATACGCAGTATTTT. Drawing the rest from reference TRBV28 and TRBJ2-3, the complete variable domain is DVKVTQSSRYLVKRTGEKVFLECVQDMDHENMFWYRQDPGLGLRLIYFSYDVKMKEKGDIPEGYSVSREKKERFSLILESASTNQTSMYLCASRGQGRDTQYFGPGTRLTVL.

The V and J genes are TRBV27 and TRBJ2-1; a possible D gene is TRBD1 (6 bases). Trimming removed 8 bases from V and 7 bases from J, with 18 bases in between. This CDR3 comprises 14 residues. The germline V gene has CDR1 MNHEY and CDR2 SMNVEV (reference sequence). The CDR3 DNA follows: TGTGCCAGCCAACACCCGACAGGAAATAATGAGCAGTTCTTC. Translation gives CASQHPTGNNEQFF.

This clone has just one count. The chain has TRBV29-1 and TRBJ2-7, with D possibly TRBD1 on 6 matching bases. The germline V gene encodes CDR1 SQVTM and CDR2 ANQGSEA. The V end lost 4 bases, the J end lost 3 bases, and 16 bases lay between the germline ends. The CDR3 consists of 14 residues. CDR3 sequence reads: CSVVKGEIGYEQYF. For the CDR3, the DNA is TGCAGCGTTGTAAAGGGGGAAATAGGCTACGAGCAGTACTTC.

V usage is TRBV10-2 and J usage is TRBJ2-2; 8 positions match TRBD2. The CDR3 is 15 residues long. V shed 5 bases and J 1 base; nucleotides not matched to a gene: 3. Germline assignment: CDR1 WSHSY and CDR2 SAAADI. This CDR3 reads CASSRGGRNTGELFF. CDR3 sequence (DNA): TGCGCCAGCAGTCGGGGGGGCCGGAACACCGGGGAGCTGTTTTTT.

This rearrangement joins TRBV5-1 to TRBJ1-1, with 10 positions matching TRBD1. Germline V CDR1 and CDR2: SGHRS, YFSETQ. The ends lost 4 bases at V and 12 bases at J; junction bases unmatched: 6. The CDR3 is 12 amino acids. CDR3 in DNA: TGCGCCAGCAGCCAGGACAGGGGGAAAACTTTCTTT. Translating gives CASSQDRGKTFF.

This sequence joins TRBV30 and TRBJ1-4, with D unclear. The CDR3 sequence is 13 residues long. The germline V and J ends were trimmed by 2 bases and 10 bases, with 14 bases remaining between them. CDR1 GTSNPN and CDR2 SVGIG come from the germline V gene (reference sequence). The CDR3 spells CAWSYTVPGKLFF. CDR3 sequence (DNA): TGTGCCTGGAGTTATACAGTTCCCGGAAAACTGTTTTTT. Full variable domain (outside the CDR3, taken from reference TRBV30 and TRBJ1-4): SQTIHQWPATLVQPVGSPLSLECTVEGTSNPNLYWYRQAAGRGLQLLFYSVGIGQISSEVPQNLSASRPQDRQFILSSKKLLLSDSGFYLCAWSYTVPGKLFFGSGTQLSVL.

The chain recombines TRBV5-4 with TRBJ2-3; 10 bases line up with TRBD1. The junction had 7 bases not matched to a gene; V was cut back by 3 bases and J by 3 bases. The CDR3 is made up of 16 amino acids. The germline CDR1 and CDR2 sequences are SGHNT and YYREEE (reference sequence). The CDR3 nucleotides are TGTGCCAGCAGCTCGCGACAGGGGGCGCGAACAGATACGCAGTATTTT. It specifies CASSSRQGARTDTQYF.

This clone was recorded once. In nucleotides, the CDR3 is TGTGCCAGTGGGACCGGGACAGGGGACCAGCCCCAGCATTTT. Translating it yields CASGTGTGDQPQHF. This chain connects TRBV5-8 to TRBJ1-5; TRBD1 agrees at 10 bases. V lost 8 bases, J lost 7 bases, and 9 bases stayed unmatched. Germline CDR1 is SGHTS and CDR2 is YDEGEE. The CDR3 sequence is 14 residues long.

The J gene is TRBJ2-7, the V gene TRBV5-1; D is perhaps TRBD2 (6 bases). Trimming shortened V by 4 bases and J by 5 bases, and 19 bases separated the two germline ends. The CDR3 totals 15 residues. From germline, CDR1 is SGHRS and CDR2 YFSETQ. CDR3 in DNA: TGCGCCAGCAGCCTGGGCGGACTACGGGTCCACGAGCAGTACTTC. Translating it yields CASSLGGLRVHEQYF.

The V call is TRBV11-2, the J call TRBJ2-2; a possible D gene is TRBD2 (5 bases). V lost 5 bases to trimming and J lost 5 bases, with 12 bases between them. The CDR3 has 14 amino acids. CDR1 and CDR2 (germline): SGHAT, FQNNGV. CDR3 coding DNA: TGTGCCAGCAGCCCAATGACGGGGACCGGGGAGCTGTTTTTT. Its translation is CASSPMTGTGELFF.

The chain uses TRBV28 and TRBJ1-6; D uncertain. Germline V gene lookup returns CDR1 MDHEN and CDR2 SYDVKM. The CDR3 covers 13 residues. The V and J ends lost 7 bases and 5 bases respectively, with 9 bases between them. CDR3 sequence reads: CASTVLDNSPLHF. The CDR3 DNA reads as TGTGCCAGCACGGTTTTGGATAATTCACCCCTCCACTTT.